Following are 14 T cell receptor beta chains from one sample sequenced in a study of OX40 agonist ivuxolimab in advanced cancers. Sequenced by immunoSEQ multiplex PCR; TCRdb stores in-frame clones only, minus some. The sample shows about 25,000 clones, approximately 91% of them seen only once. Here the sequenced sample was CD4+ or CD8+ T cells sorted from blood, taken in a trial of the OX40 agonist ivuxolimab. The origin of the receptors is an adult with an advanced solid tumor such as melanoma, head and neck, liver or kidney cancer.

The chain combines TRBV9 with TRBJ1-6; perhaps TRBD1 as D (6 bases). Germline V CDR1 and CDR2: SGDLS, YYNGEE. CDR3 size: 15 residues. The V gene lost 0 bases and the J gene lost 11 bases, with 15 bases spanning the gap. This CDR3 is CASSVEGDGFPPLHF. DNA for the CDR3: TGTGCCAGCAGCGTAGAGGGGGACGGGTTCCCACCCCTCCACTTT. The whole variable domain, filled in from reference TRBV9 and TRBJ1-6, reads DSGVTQTPKHLITATGQRVTLRCSPRSGDLSVYWYQQSLDQGLQFLIQYYNGEERAKGNILERFSAQQFPDLHSELNLSSLELGDSALYFCASSVEGDGFPPLHFGNGTRLTVT.

The genes are TRBV6-5 and TRBJ2-7, with 9 nucleotides matching TRBD1. Germline CDR1 and CDR2: MNHEY and SVGAGI. CDR3 size: 14 residues. Losses at the gene ends were 6 bases for V and 2 bases for J; bases not matched to a gene: 5. CDR3 DNA: TGTGCCAGCAGCCCCGGACAGGGGACCTACGAGCAGTACTTC. Translated: CASSPGQGTYEQYF.

The rearrangement links TRBV6-6 to TRBJ1-5, with a weak D call TRBD1 (5 bases). V lost 5 bases, J lost 6 bases, and 11 bases lay in between. This CDR3 comprises 13 residues. Per germline, CDR1 MNHNY and CDR2 SVGAGI (reference sequence). The DNA for the CDR3 is TGTGCCAGCAGTCAGGGTTCGCTTCAGCCCCAGCATTTT. The encoded protein is CASSQGSLQPQHF.

This sequence joins TRBV14 and TRBJ2-2; tentatively, D is TRBD2 (7 bases). The germline V and J ends were trimmed by 0 bases and 1 base, with 15 bases remaining between them. The CDR3 length is 18 residues. Germline V gives CDR1 SGHDN, CDR2 FVKESK. The CDR3 DNA reads as TGTGCCAGCAGCCAAGACCCCGGGGGGCGGAGGAACACCGGGGAGCTGTTTTTT. Translating it yields CASSQDPGGRRNTGELFF. The whole variable domain, remainder taken from reference TRBV14 and TRBJ2-2, is EAGVTQFPSHSVIEKGQTVTLRCDPISGHDNLYWYRRVMGKEIKFLLHFVKESKQDESGMPNNRFLAERTGGTYSTLKVQPAELEDSGVYFCASSQDPGGRRNTGELFFGEGSRLTVL.

CDR3 region: CASSLGPLATEAFF. The DNA for the CDR3 is TGTGCCAGCAGTCTAGGGCCGCTAGCCACTGAAGCTTTCTTT. J is TRBJ1-1 and V is TRBV2; D remains unclear. Deletions cut 5 bases from V and 4 bases from J, with 14 bases between. CDR3 length equals 14 residues. Germline assignment: CDR1 SNHLY and CDR2 FYNNEI.

The V call is TRBV7-3, the J call TRBJ2-1; 10 nucleotides agree with TRBD2. Germline V gene lookup returns CDR1 SGHTA and CDR2 FQGTGA. This CDR3 contains 15 residues. V shed 1 base, J shed 6 bases, and the junction held 3 bases outside the gene matches. The CDR3 is CASSLISSGSNEQFF. CDR3 nucleotide sequence: TGTGCCAGCAGCTTAATTTCTAGCGGGAGCAATGAGCAGTTCTTC.

The chain joins TRBV5-1 to TRBJ2-3; 11 nucleotides align to TRBD2. The trim removed 3 bases at V and 3 bases at J, leaving 3 bases unmatched. CDR1 is SGHRS and CDR2 is YFSETQ in the germline V gene. This CDR3 is built from 15 residues. As DNA, the CDR3 is TGCGCCAGCAGCTCCGGGACTAGCGGTACAGATACGCAGTATTTT. It encodes CASSSGTSGTDTQYF.

This clone was seen a single time. V gene TRBV15 combines with J gene TRBJ2-5; D assignment may be TRBD1 or TRBD2 (6 bases each). This CDR3 region has 16 residues. Germline V lookup: CDR1 LNHNV, CDR2 YYDKDF (reference sequence). V lost 0 bases and J 5 bases, leaving 16 bases between the germline ends. CDR3 amino acids: CATSRERGGLQETQYF. The CDR3 DNA is TGTGCCACCAGCAGAGAGCGAGGGGGGCTTCAGGAGACCCAGTACTTC.

V is TRBV2 and J is TRBJ2-7; TRBD1 matches 10 bases. This CDR3 region has 13 residues. The germline V gene has CDR1 SNHLY and CDR2 FYNNEI. The ends lost 6 bases at V and 7 bases at J; junction bases unmatched: 6. CDR3 in amino acids: CASRGTGVGEQYF. The CDR3, as DNA: TGTGCCAGCAGGGGGACAGGGGTGGGGGAGCAGTACTTC.

V gene TRBV7-3 combines with J gene TRBJ1-1; possible D gene TRBD1, 5 bases. CDR1 is SGHTA and CDR2 is FQGTGA in the germline V gene. Trimming left V 5 bases short and J 1 base short, with 8 bases between. The CDR3 spans 13 residues. The CDR3 nucleotides read TGTGCCAGCAGCCTAGACAGGAACACTGAAGCTTTCTTT. As protein: CASSLDRNTEAFF.

The chain combines TRBV18 with TRBJ2-2, with D possibly TRBD1 on 5 matching bases. V gave up 4 bases and J gave up 0 bases, with 12 bases separating them. CDR3 length: 16 residues. CDR1 is KGHSH, CDR2 LQKENI, per germline. Written as DNA, the CDR3 is TGTGCCAGCTCACTGACAGCCATTACGAACACCGGGGAGCTGTTTTTT. It specifies CASSLTAITNTGELFF.

This clone was counted only a few times. CDR3 DNA: TGCGCCAGCAGTCAATCGCAAGGCCGGGGGAACAATGAGCAGTTCTTC. Protein: CASSQSQGRGNNEQFF. The chain carries TRBV23-1 and TRBJ2-1; D might be TRBD2 (6 bases). TRBV23-1 is reported as an ORF; its role is uncertain. The V gene lost 0 bases and the J gene lost 5 bases, with 14 bases spanning the gap. This CDR3 has 16 amino acids.

The gene calls are TRBV19 and TRBJ2-2, with a tentative D call TRBD2 (7 bases). The CDR3 is 17 amino acids. The V end lost 7 bases, the J end lost 3 bases, and 21 bases lay between the germline ends. CDR1 is LNHDA and CDR2 is SQIVND in the germline V gene (reference sequence). The CDR3 coding sequence is TGTGCCAGTACCACCACAACGGACAGCGGGGACACCGGGGAGCTGTTTTTT. Residues: CASTTTTDSGDTGELFF.

The chain recombines TRBV7-9 with TRBJ1-6; D remains ambiguous. Trimming removed 3 bases from V and 8 bases from J, with 5 bases in between. The CDR3 is 12 amino acids. Germline V gene lookup returns CDR1 SEHNR and CDR2 FQNEAQ (reference sequence). The CDR3 DNA reads as TGTGCCAGCAGCTTTGGGGATTCACCCCTCCACTTT. Translated: CASSFGDSPLHF.